This T cell receptor beta chain was profiled in a study of T cells after yellow fever vaccination. Trimming cost V 0 bases and J 2 bases, with 14 bases left between them. The CDR3 sequence is 16 residues long. Germline CDR1 and CDR2: ENHRY and SYGVKD. Each CDR3 protein gets one entry after TCRdb re-called the 5' RACE reads with MiXCR. This sample carries around 50,000 distinct CDR3 sequences, around 6.4% of them seen once, and the ten largest clones take roughly a tenth. This clonotype came up many times. The chain joins TRBV10-3 to TRBJ2-7, with TRBD2 as a possible D gene (6 bases). Sequencing was performed on PBMCs, either bulk or a sorted T-cell subset (CD4+, CD8+, memory, or dextramer-sorted; not recorded which), taken 45 days after the yellow fever booster vaccination. This TCR was sampled from a man aged 25-40 years who received the YFV17D yellow fever vaccine. CDR3 DNA: TGTGCCATCAGTGAGTCGAGACTAGTCGGGGCCTACGAGCAGTACTTC. It is translated as CAISESRLVGAYEQYF.